These 8 T cell receptor beta chains were sequenced from one sample in a study of blood T cells in healthy people across ages. A second PCR, run for roughly 7 to 11 cycles, used a sample-barcoded 5' primer plus a J-beta primer mix. Each CDR3 protein gets one entry after TCRdb re-called the 5' RACE reads with MiXCR. The table records about 1.8 million distinct CDR3 sequences, just under 50% of them present only once. The sample was blood. These receptors were taken from a woman aged 40 to 49 in good health.

The chain couples TRBV7-2 to TRBJ2-3, with 13 nucleotides matching TRBD2. CDR1 is SGHTA, CDR2 FQGNSA, per germline. V shed 3 bases, J shed 10 bases, and the junction held 4 bases outside the gene matches. CDR3 length: 14 residues. The CDR3 is CASSFTSGGAAQYF. For the CDR3, the DNA is TGTGCCAGCAGCTTTACTAGCGGGGGGGCCGCGCAGTATTTT.

The chain is built from TRBV28 and TRBJ2-7, with D tentatively TRBD1 or TRBD2 (5 bases each). This CDR3 is built from 14 residues. Per germline, CDR1 MDHEN and CDR2 SYDVKM. V gave up 6 bases and J gave up 2 bases, with 14 bases separating them. The CDR3 loop is CASRERGDTYEQYF. The CDR3 DNA is TGTGCCAGCAGGGAACGGGGCGATACCTACGAGCAGTACTTC.

This clonotype was detected only a few times. The gene calls are TRBV7-2 and TRBJ2-7; 10 bases are a match to TRBD1. Germline assignment: CDR1 SGHTA and CDR2 FQGNSA. This CDR3 comprises 18 residues. V was pared by 4 bases and J by 4 bases, with 16 bases of the junction left unmatched. The CDR3 loop reads CASSSPKTGTGVEYEQYF. CDR3 DNA: TGTGCCAGCAGCTCACCCAAGACCGGGACAGGGGTCGAATACGAGCAGTACTTC.

The chain carries TRBV29-1 and TRBJ2-1, with D perhaps matching TRBD2 (6 bases). The V and J ends lost 7 bases and 8 bases respectively, with 6 bases between them. This CDR3 is built from 9 residues. The germline V gene has CDR1 SQVTM and CDR2 ANQGSEA. The CDR3 region is CSGGDEQFF. The DNA for the CDR3 is TGCAGCGGGGGGGATGAGCAGTTCTTC.

This clonotype was seen more than once but under ten times. The chain is built from TRBV20-1 and TRBJ1-1; no clear D. The CDR3 is 12 residues long. V was trimmed by 0 bases and J by 7 bases, leaving 9 bases between them. CDR1 and CDR2 (germline): DFQATT, SNEGSKA (reference sequence). The CDR3 sequence: CSARDGSVEAFF. For the CDR3, the DNA is TGCAGTGCTAGAGACGGGAGCGTTGAAGCTTTCTTT.

This chain joins TRBV20-1 and TRBJ2-7; 8 bases are shared with TRBD1. The CDR3 loop spans 14 amino acids. J lost 7 bases, V lost 4 bases, and 12 bases had no gene match. Germline V gene sequence: CDR1 DFQATT, CDR2 SNEGSKA (reference sequence). This chain's CDR3 is CSAKGQALNNEQYF. Written as DNA, the CDR3 is TGCAGTGCTAAGGGACAGGCCTTGAACAATGAGCAGTACTTC.

The rearrangement uses TRBV28 and TRBJ1-2; possible D gene TRBD1, 6 bases. Germline V CDR1 and CDR2: MDHEN, SYDVKM. There are 15 residues in the CDR3. Trimming removed 5 bases at V and 2 bases at J, with 15 bases between. The chain's CDR3 is CASSTSGTLNYGYTF. The DNA for the CDR3 is TGTGCCAGCAGTACCTCCGGGACACTCAACTATGGCTACACCTTC.

The V call is TRBV6-1, the J call TRBJ2-5; 7 nucleotides agree with TRBD1. The CDR3 has 15 residues. Trimming took 4 bases from V and 5 from J; bases not matched to a gene: 10. The V gene's germline CDR1 is MNHNS and CDR2 SASEGT. CDR3 in amino acids: CASSGVKTGFETQYF. The CDR3 DNA reads as TGTGCCAGCAGTGGTGTAAAGACAGGGTTTGAGACCCAGTACTTC.